A single sample gave rise to the 7 T cell receptor beta chains below, sequenced in a study of graft-versus-host responses after intestinal transplantation. These receptors have no identified antigens. Assay used: immunoSEQ multiplex PCR; TCRdb lists only in-frame clones, some missing. The sample lists around 90,000 clones; about 94% were seen once. Sequencing was performed on unstimulated CD4+ T cells sorted from spleen or lymph node cells, taken before transplant. The receptors originated from a human donor who was the organ donor for an intestinal transplant.

The chain has TRBV11-3 and TRBJ2-7; D remains ambiguous. Germline lookup yields CDR1 SGHNT and CDR2 YENEEA. The V gene lost 2 bases and the J gene lost 3 bases, with 11 bases spanning the gap. This CDR3 comprises 14 residues. CDR3 residues: CASSLMVGYYEQYF. The CDR3 nucleotides read TGTGCCAGCAGCTTAATGGTCGGTTACTACGAGCAGTACTTC.

The chain joins TRBV4-2 to TRBJ2-7; 8 nucleotides agree with TRBD1. Looked up from germline, CDR1 is LGHNA and CDR2 is YNFKEQ. V was pared by 0 bases and J by 3 bases, with 4 bases of the junction left unmatched. The CDR3 has 15 residues. CDR3 loop: CASSQDEDRVYEQYF. CDR3 coding DNA: TGTGCCAGCAGCCAAGATGAGGACAGGGTCTACGAGCAGTACTTC.

The rearrangement links TRBV5-1 to TRBJ1-1; D unclear. V was clipped by 0 bases and J by 5 bases, with 8 bases between them. The CDR3 has 13 residues. Germline assignment: CDR1 SGHRS and CDR2 YFSETQ. CDR3 sequence (DNA): TGCGCCAGCAGCTTGGACGGTGAGACTGAAGCTTTCTTT. It yields the protein CASSLDGETEAFF.

The gene calls are TRBV9 and TRBJ1-1; D is ambiguous. V dropped 1 base and J dropped 5 bases, with 12 bases sitting between them. The CDR3 has 14 residues. The germline V gene has CDR1 SGDLS and CDR2 YYNGEE. CDR3: CASSVKSSGTEAFF. The CDR3, as DNA: TGTGCCAGCAGCGTAAAATCGAGTGGTACTGAAGCTTTCTTT. The whole variable domain, filled in from reference TRBV9 and TRBJ1-1, reads DSGVTQTPKHLITATGQRVTLRCSPRSGDLSVYWYQQSLDQGLQFLIQYYNGEERAKGNILERFSAQQFPDLHSELNLSSLELGDSALYFCASSVKSSGTEAFFGQGTRLTVV.

The rearrangement joins TRBV4-3 to TRBJ2-2, with unresolved D. The germline CDR1 and CDR2 sequences are LGHNA and YSLEER. The CDR3 consists of 15 residues. Deletions cut 1 base from V and 2 bases from J, with 8 bases between. The CDR3 sequence: CASSQGRTNTGELFF. CDR3 coding DNA: TGCGCCAGCAGCCAAGGACGAACTAACACCGGGGAGCTGTTTTTT.

The V call is TRBV19, the J call TRBJ2-2; no clear D. Germline CDR1 and CDR2: LNHDA and SQIVND (reference sequence). CDR3 size: 15 residues. The V end was cut by 2 bases, the J end by 1 base, with 8 bases between. CDR3 loop: CASSIWSRNTGELFF. The CDR3 coding sequence is TGTGCCAGTAGTATATGGTCCAGGAACACCGGGGAGCTGTTTTTT.

In regard to this clone: The junction departs from the called germline gene at one end, perhaps through a read error. The V and J genes are TRBV5-1 and TRBJ2-3; D possibly corresponds to TRBD2 (6 bases). The CDR3 contains 15 residues. In germline, CDR1 is SGHRS, CDR2 YFSETQ. The CDR3 loop reads CASSFTPREFGGVHF. In nucleotides, the CDR3 is TGCGCCAGCAGCTTCACCCCTCGGGAGTTCGGAGGAGTGCATTTT.